Below are 9 T cell receptor beta chains sequenced from a single sample in a study of T-cell memory formation after mild COVID-19. MiXCR, applied by TCRdb to the 5' RACE reads, yields one record per CDR3 protein. The sample includes about 470,000 distinct CDR3 sequences, around 25% seen only once; the top ten take approximately 13%. Sequencing was done on a sample of PBMCs or a T cell subset sorted from them (not recorded which). The receptors shown here come from an adult woman who had mild COVID-19 (a few samples of this study predate the infection). Cell type and time point are not known.

The V and J genes are TRBV3-1 and TRBJ2-2; 10 nucleotides line up with TRBD2. The CDR3 is 15 amino acids. CDR1 is LGHDT, CDR2 YNNKEL, per germline (reference sequence). The trim removed 6 bases at V and 8 bases at J, leaving 9 bases unmatched. This CDR3 reads CASRTGLAVTGELFF. In DNA, the CDR3 is TGTGCCAGCAGGACCGGACTAGCGGTCACTGGGGAGCTGTTTTTT.

The chain links TRBV12-3 or TRBV12-4 to TRBJ1-5; 8 positions match TRBD1. The CDR3 extends over 13 amino acids. V lost 7 bases, J lost 6 bases, and 5 bases stayed unmatched. The CDR3, as DNA: TGTGCCAGCACCTTGGACAGGGTTCAGCCCCAGCATTTT. Encoded protein: CASTLDRVQPQHF.

This clonotype was seen only a few times. The V call is TRBV12-3 or TRBV12-4, the J call TRBJ1-1; unclear D gene. The CDR3 extends over 15 amino acids. The V gene lost 8 bases and the J gene lost 0 bases, with 16 bases spanning the gap. The CDR3 DNA follows: TGTGCCAGCCCCGGTGGGGTTTATATGAACACTGAAGCTTTCTTT. It specifies CASPGGVYMNTEAFF.

This clonotype appeared a few times. This chain joins TRBV20-1 and TRBJ1-1; no firm D call. This CDR3 region has 14 residues. The germline CDR1 and CDR2 sequences are DFQATT and SNEGSKA (reference sequence). V lost 0 bases and J 3 bases, leaving 11 bases between the germline ends. The CDR3 sequence: CSARDQRGDTEAFF. CDR3 nucleotide sequence: TGCAGTGCTAGAGATCAACGTGGAGACACTGAAGCTTTCTTT.

This clonotype showed up just a few times. The chain recombines TRBV9 with TRBJ2-1; 11 bases agree with TRBD2. The CDR3 has 17 amino acids. V dropped 3 bases and J dropped 0; count of bases not matched to a gene: 5. The germline gives CDR1 SGDLS, CDR2 YYNGEE. In DNA form, the CDR3 reads TGTGCCAGCAGCGCCGCTAGCGGGGGGCGCTCCTACAATGAGCAGTTCTTC. Its protein is CASSAASGGRSYNEQFF.

V gene TRBV20-1 combines with J gene TRBJ2-1, with 8 bases lining up with TRBD2. There are 15 residues in the CDR3. V was pared by 3 bases and J by 11 bases, with 15 bases of the junction left unmatched. Germline V gene sequence: CDR1 DFQATT, CDR2 SNEGSKA (reference sequence). In DNA, the CDR3 is TGCAGTGCTAGCCCTGGGACGGTAGCGGGACCGCAGCAGTTCTTC. Translating gives CSASPGTVAGPQQFF.

A few counts support this clonotype. The chain combines TRBV11-2 with TRBJ2-2; D might be TRBD1 or TRBD2, each matching 5 bases. The CDR3 has 15 residues. Looked up from germline, CDR1 is SGHAT and CDR2 is FQNNGV. V was shortened by 7 bases and J by 7 bases, with 19 bases between the two germline ends. CDR3 sequence: CASNRPGRGVGELFF. The CDR3 DNA follows: TGTGCCAGCAACCGACCGGGACGAGGCGTCGGGGAGCTGTTTTTT.

CDR3 coding DNA: TGTGCCAGCAGCCAAAGTCGGACAGGGATAATTTACGAGACCCAGTACTTC. Protein product: CASSQSRTGIIYETQYF. The chain combines TRBV3-1 with TRBJ2-5; 8 nucleotides line up with TRBD1. Per the germline V gene, CDR1 is LGHDT and CDR2 is YNNKEL (reference sequence). V lost 2 bases, J lost 5 bases, and 13 bases stayed unmatched. There are 17 residues in the CDR3.

This clonotype was counted ten times or more. The rearrangement uses TRBV7-8 and TRBJ1-2; 7 positions match TRBD1. CDR1 is SGHVS, CDR2 FQNEAQ, per germline. V trimming: 1 base; J trimming: 5 bases; junction bases outside the gene matches: 7. The CDR3 has 15 residues. CDR3 nucleotide sequence: TGTGCCAGCAGCTTAGGGACAGGTCTAAATTATGGCTACACCTTC. Its translation: CASSLGTGLNYGYTF.